Here is one T cell receptor (beta chain) with its context. Its antigen is not identified. The protocol was immunoSEQ multiplex PCR, while the TCRdb copy is restricted to in-frame clones and leaves out a portion. The sample yields around 70,000 clones, around four fifths seen once. Focal radiation was given together with CTLA-4 blockade (ipilimumab) to patients with chemo-refractory metastatic non-small-cell lung cancer. The entry originates in a study of radiotherapy plus CTLA-4 blockade in lung cancer. Study background: Objective responses occurred in about 18% of patients; around 28% had disease control. Study-wide results and caveats: Clones derived from tumor TCRs expanded in blood after radiotherapy plus ipilimumab. Response was reportedly best predicted by early blood T cell clone dynamics, with interferon-beta.

The clonotype was recovered from a human donor with non-small cell lung cancer who had a partial response to radiotherapy plus ipilimumab. Sample: peripheral blood, taken from a patient treated with radiotherapy plus ipilimumab.

The CDR3 bases are TGTGCCAGCAGCGGACAGGGACGGAGGCTGTTTTTT. Its translation is CASSGQGRRLFF. This chain connects TRBV7-2 to TRBJ1-4, with TRBD1 matching 8 bases. The CDR3 spans 12 residues. The J segment lost 14 bases and the V segment lost 5 bases, leaving 7 bases of the junction unmatched. CDR1 SGHTA and CDR2 FQGNSA come from the germline V gene.